These 18 T cell receptor beta chains originate from one sample sequenced in a study of cytomegalovirus exposure and HLA in healthy donors. The primer mix had 60 Vbeta and 13 Jbeta primers. The table came from immunoSEQ multiplex PCR; TCRdb's copy has only in-frame clones and leaves some out. The sample gives 110,000 to 150,000 clones, roughly 80% of which show up once; approximately 4.1% is in the top ten. Sequencing was performed on PBMCs. The receptors come from a man in his forties or fifties in good health and CMV-seronegative.

The chain is built from TRBV5-4 and TRBJ2-5, with D tentatively TRBD2 (7 bases). Looked up from germline, CDR1 is SGHNT and CDR2 is YYREEE (reference sequence). There are 17 residues in the CDR3. V was clipped by 6 bases and J by 5 bases, with 26 bases between them. CDR3 sequence: CASTSRGRGGRAETQYF. CDR3 sequence (DNA): TGTGCCAGCACTTCGAGGGGCCGCGGGGGCAGGGCGGAGACCCAGTACTTC.

The chain carries TRBV28 and TRBJ1-5; D is possibly TRBD1 (6 bases). Germline assignment: CDR1 MDHEN and CDR2 SYDVKM. This CDR3 is built from 15 residues. Between the trimmed V and J ends, which lost 5 bases and 2 bases, there was a span of 13 bases. CDR3 nucleotides: TGTGCCAGCAGTCTACAGGGTGGAGGCAATCAGCCCCAGCATTTT. Translation gives CASSLQGGGNQPQHF.

This clone has just a few counts. CDR3 in DNA: TGCGCCAGCAGCCAAGATTGGGGGGTGGGCAATCAGCCCCAGCATTTT. Translating gives CASSQDWGVGNQPQHF. The chain employs TRBV4-1 and TRBJ1-5; a possible D gene is TRBD1 (5 bases). CDR3 length: 16 amino acids. The germline gives CDR1 MGHRA, CDR2 YSYEKL. Trimming stripped 0 bases from V and 2 bases from J, with 11 bases between.

The chain uses TRBV7-9 and TRBJ1-4; D may be TRBD1 (5 bases). Germline loops: CDR1 SEHNR, CDR2 FQNEAQ (reference sequence). The CDR3 runs 16 residues. Trimming removed 1 base from V and 8 bases from J, with 17 bases in between. The CDR3: CASSLDLSGGGEKLFF. CDR3 in DNA: TGTGCCAGCAGCTTAGATTTGTCCGGGGGGGGAGAAAAACTGTTTTTT.

The rearrangement links TRBV5-5 to TRBJ2-7; D is possibly TRBD1 (6 bases). Trimming took 5 bases from V and 0 from J, leaving 18 bases between them. The CDR3 sequence is 16 residues long. The germline V gene has CDR1 SGHKS and CDR2 YYEKEE (reference sequence). The CDR3 region has the DNA TGTGCCAGCAGATCTCCGGGACAAATTTTCTCCTACGAGCAGTACTTC. Its protein product is CASRSPGQIFSYEQYF.

The rearrangement joins TRBV28 to TRBJ2-2; 8 bases match TRBD1. CDR1 and CDR2 (germline): MDHEN, SYDVKM. The CDR3 contains 16 residues. V shed 1 base, J shed 5 bases, and the junction held 6 bases outside the gene matches. CDR3 protein: CASSLYGTGFTGELFF. The CDR3 DNA sequence: TGTGCCAGCAGTTTATACGGGACAGGATTTACCGGGGAGCTGTTTTTT.

The chain combines TRBV18 with TRBJ2-3, with 7 bases matching TRBD1. This CDR3 contains 15 residues. The germline gives CDR1 KGHSH, CDR2 LQKENI. V was clipped by 3 bases and J by 2 bases; unmatched bases: 5. The CDR3, as DNA: TGTGCCAGCTCACCGCCGACAGGGTCCACAGATACGCAGTATTTT. Its translation: CASSPPTGSTDTQYF.

This chain connects TRBV5-1 to TRBJ2-3; 14 bases agree with TRBD2. This CDR3 has 17 residues. Germline loops: CDR1 SGHRS, CDR2 YFSETQ. Losses at the gene ends were 2 bases for V and 1 base for J; bases not matched to a gene: 3. In DNA form, the CDR3 reads TGCGCCAGCAGCTTAGGGACTAGCGGGGGCCGCACAGATACGCAGTATTTT. Its protein product is CASSLGTSGGRTDTQYF.

This chain uses TRBV2 with TRBJ1-4; TRBD1 is a possible D gene (5 bases). The ends were cut back, 1 base at V and 7 bases at J, with 13 bases in the middle. CDR1 and CDR2 from the germline V gene are SNHLY and FYNNEI. This CDR3 is 15 amino acids long. The CDR3 loop is CASSEERGYSEKLFF. The CDR3 DNA is TGTGCCAGCAGTGAAGAAAGGGGATATTCTGAAAAACTGTTTTTT.

This clone has a single count. V gene TRBV11-3 combines with J gene TRBJ2-1, with 7 bases aligning to TRBD2. The CDR3 has 15 residues. Germline CDR1 is SGHNT and CDR2 is YENEEA. The trim removed 0 bases at V and 5 bases at J, leaving 4 bases unmatched. The CDR3 here is CASSLEAGVNNEQFF. The CDR3 nucleotides read TGTGCCAGCAGCTTAGAGGCGGGGGTCAACAATGAGCAGTTCTTC.

The chain carries TRBV5-1 and TRBJ2-7, with unresolved D. V lost 2 bases and J 0 bases, leaving 6 bases between the germline ends. The CDR3 is 13 amino acids. CDR1 and CDR2 (germline): SGHRS, YFSETQ. In nucleotides, the CDR3 is TGCGCCAGCAGCTTACAGTCCTCCTACGAGCAGTACTTC. Translated: CASSLQSSYEQYF. The whole variable domain, remainder taken from reference TRBV5-1 and TRBJ2-7, is KAGVTQTPRYLIKTRGQQVTLSCSPISGHRSVSWYQQTPGQGLQFLFEYFSETQRNKGNFPGRFSGRQFSNSRSEMNVSTLELGDSALYLCASSLQSSYEQYFGPGTRLTVT.

V usage is TRBV4-2 and J usage is TRBJ2-5; the match to TRBD2 covers 10 bases. Trimming cost V 5 bases and J 4 bases; bases outside gene matches: 10. The germline V gene has CDR1 LGHNA and CDR2 YNFKEQ. The CDR3 contains 16 residues. This CDR3 reads CASSAPSGGVTETQYF. DNA of the CDR3: TGTGCCAGCAGCGCGCCTAGCGGGGGCGTAACAGAGACCCAGTACTTC.

This chain uses TRBV5-4 with TRBJ2-7; 7 bases line up with TRBD2. Germline assignment: CDR1 SGHNT and CDR2 YYREEE (reference sequence). The CDR3 is made up of 15 amino acids. The V gene end was trimmed by 4 bases and the J gene end by 3 bases; junction bases not matched to a gene: 10. The CDR3 bases are TGTGCCAGCAGCCGCGGGGGAGGACCTCTCTACGAGCAGTACTTC. Translating gives CASSRGGGPLYEQYF.

The chain is built from TRBV6-5 and TRBJ2-5, with TRBD2 identical over 10 bases. This CDR3 is built from 15 residues. V shed 4 bases, J shed 11 bases, and the junction held 13 bases outside the gene matches. Looked up from germline, CDR1 is MNHEY and CDR2 is SVGAGI. The chain's CDR3 is CASSFLAGGQGEQYF. The CDR3 nucleotides are TGTGCCAGCAGTTTCTTAGCGGGGGGCCAAGGGGAGCAGTACTTC.

The V gene is TRBV18, the J gene TRBJ1-5; 12 nucleotides align to TRBD1. Per the germline V gene, CDR1 is KGHSH and CDR2 is LQKENI. This CDR3 contains 19 residues. After removal of 5 bases from V and 0 bases from J, the junction contained 11 bases not matched to a gene. CDR3 nucleotides: TGTGCCAGCTCAGCACTAGGGACAGGGGGCGTACATAGCAATCAGCCCCAGCATTTT. This codes for CASSALGTGGVHSNQPQHF.

This sequence joins TRBV28 and TRBJ1-3; the match to TRBD1 covers 8 bases. With 8 bases clipped from V and 6 bases from J, the junction kept 9 bases outside the gene matches. The CDR3 covers 14 residues. CDR1 is MDHEN and CDR2 is SYDVKM in the germline V gene. DNA for the CDR3: TGTGCCAGCCGAACAGGGGGACCTTCAAACACCATATATTTT. It specifies CASRTGGPSNTIYF.

The DNA of the CDR3 is TGTGCCACCAGCACTGGGGGAGGTGAAAAACTGTTTTTT. This sequence encodes CATSTGGGEKLFF. The chain combines TRBV15 with TRBJ1-4; TRBD1 might be the D (5 bases). Germline values: CDR1 LNHNV, CDR2 YYDKDF (reference sequence). Trimming removed 4 bases at V and 7 bases at J, with 10 bases between. The CDR3 length is 13 residues.

The CDR3 DNA reads as TGTGCCAGCAGTGAAGGGCTAGCGGGGGACCAAGAGACCCAGTACTTC. Translating gives CASSEGLAGDQETQYF. The V and J genes are TRBV2 and TRBJ2-5; 10 bases are shared with TRBD2. This CDR3 has 16 residues. The J segment lost 0 bases and the V segment lost 1 base, leaving 2 bases of the junction unmatched. The germline V gene encodes CDR1 SNHLY and CDR2 FYNNEI.